A single sample is the source of the 24 T cell receptor beta chains below, sequenced in a study of response to subunit inactivated influenza vaccine. TCRdb recomputed calls from the RT-PCR reads with MiXCR, one row per CDR3 protein. Of about 620,000 distinct CDR3 sequences in the sample, about an eighth were seen once. Specimen: PBMCs from blood, collected on the day of vaccination. The origin of the receptors is a man aged 50 to 60 who received an inactivated influenza vaccine.

This clonotype appeared a few times. The rearrangement uses TRBV10-3 and TRBJ1-1; possible D gene TRBD1, 6 bases. The CDR3 is 14 residues long. V lost 3 bases to trimming and J lost 1 base, with 9 bases between them. In germline, CDR1 is ENHRY, CDR2 SYGVKD. The CDR3 reads CAISDRGANTEAFF. The CDR3 DNA sequence: TGTGCCATCAGTGATAGGGGGGCGAACACTGAAGCTTTCTTT.

This clonotype was found many times. The chain has TRBV5-8 and TRBJ2-2, with 7 bases that match TRBD1. Germline V gene data show CDR1 as SGHTS and CDR2 as YDEGEE. The CDR3 consists of 15 residues. The V and J ends lost 3 bases and 0 bases, in that order; junction bases with no gene match: 2. CDR3 residues: CASSWDRPNTGELFF. CDR3 sequence (DNA): TGTGCCAGCAGCTGGGACAGACCGAACACCGGGGAGCTGTTTTTT. The full variable domain, completed using reference TRBV5-8 and TRBJ2-2, is EAGVTQSPTHLIKTRGQQATLRCSPISGHTSVYWYQQALGLGLQFLLWYDEGEERNRGNFPPRFSGRQFPNYSSELNVNALELEDSALYLCASSWDRPNTGELFFGEGSRLTVL.

For the CDR3, the DNA is TGTGCCAGCTCACCGCTGGCAGGGAGCGGATACCAAGAGACCCAGTACTTC. Translated, it gives CASSPLAGSGYQETQYF. This chain links TRBV18 with TRBJ2-5; D possibly uses TRBD1 or TRBD2 (5 bases each). This CDR3 is built from 17 residues. V lost 3 bases, J lost 0 bases, and 17 bases lay in between. The germline V gene encodes CDR1 KGHSH and CDR2 LQKENI.

The chain recombines TRBV27 with TRBJ1-6; D is unclear. Trimming removed 5 bases from V and 7 bases from J, with 15 bases in between. The germline CDR1 and CDR2 sequences are MNHEY and SMNVEV (reference sequence). The CDR3 runs to 15 residues. The CDR3 spells CASSLRFGRNSPLHF. The CDR3 DNA reads as TGTGCCAGCAGTCTACGTTTCGGGCGGAATTCACCCCTCCACTTT.

At least ten counts were recorded for this clonotype. This chain links TRBV3-1 with TRBJ2-1; TRBD2 agrees at 8 bases. This CDR3 has 14 residues. Germline CDR1 LGHDT, CDR2 YNNKEL (reference sequence). V dropped 4 bases and J dropped 7; count of bases not matched to a gene: 6. The CDR3 DNA reads TGTGCCAGCAGCCGGACGGGGGGGGAGAATGAGCAGTTCTTC. Encoded protein: CASSRTGGENEQFF.

The CDR3 region is CAISGGTGQGFGELFF. For the CDR3, the DNA is TGTGCCATCAGTGGAGGAACGGGACAGGGGTTCGGGGAGCTGTTTTTT. The chain couples TRBV10-3 to TRBJ2-2; the match to TRBD1 covers 10 bases. CDR1 and CDR2 from the germline V gene are ENHRY and SYGVKD. J gave up 7 bases and V 4 bases, and 9 bases lay outside the gene matches. The CDR3 totals 16 residues.

This clonotype has ten or more counts. The chain has TRBV29-1 and TRBJ2-1; 11 positions match TRBD1. Unmatched junction bases numbered 13, after V lost 6 bases and J lost 0 bases. CDR3 length: 18 residues. The germline CDR1 and CDR2 sequences are SQVTM and ANQGSEA. This CDR3 reads CSVTRDRGALSSYNEQFF. The DNA of the CDR3 is TGCAGCGTAACTCGGGACAGGGGGGCCTTGAGCTCCTACAATGAGCAGTTCTTC.

This clonotype showed up just a few times. The genes are TRBV12-3 or TRBV12-4 and TRBJ1-5, with TRBD1 as a possible D gene (5 bases). This CDR3 is built from 16 residues. Trimming cost V 6 bases and J 1 base, with 16 bases left between them. CDR3 bases: TGTGCCAGCAGCTTGTGGGGCGTTGGGAGCAATCAGCCCCAGCATTTT. Translation gives CASSLWGVGSNQPQHF.

V gene TRBV20-1 combines with J gene TRBJ2-7, with D maybe TRBD2 (6 bases). This CDR3 region has 14 residues. The ends were cut back, 0 bases at V and 3 bases at J, with 12 bases in the middle. Germline CDR1 and CDR2: DFQATT and SNEGSKA (reference sequence). As DNA, the CDR3 is TGCAGTGCTAGAGATCTGGCGGGAAACTACGAGCAGTACTTC. Translating it yields CSARDLAGNYEQYF.

This clonotype showed up just a few times. The chain combines TRBV5-1 with TRBJ2-7; 8 nucleotides agree with TRBD1. The length of the CDR3 is 13 residues. Per the germline V gene, CDR1 is SGHRS and CDR2 is YFSETQ. With V trimmed by 5 bases and J by 5 bases, 6 bases remained unmatched. CDR3 amino acids: CASSDRGWNEQYF. The DNA of the CDR3 is TGCGCCAGCAGTGACAGGGGTTGGAACGAGCAGTACTTC. The whole variable domain, remainder taken from reference TRBV5-1 and TRBJ2-7, is KAGVTQTPRYLIKTRGQQVTLSCSPISGHRSVSWYQQTPGQGLQFLFEYFSETQRNKGNFPGRFSGRQFSNSRSEMNVSTLELGDSALYLCASSDRGWNEQYFGPGTRLTVT.

The J gene is TRBJ2-2, the V gene TRBV4-3; unclear D gene. With 4 bases removed from V and 6 bases from J, the gap between germline ends came to 9 bases. CDR3 length: 13 residues. CDR1 is LGHNA, CDR2 YSLEER, per germline. The CDR3 protein is CASSLGFAGELFF. CDR3 in DNA: TGCGCCAGCAGCCTTGGGTTCGCCGGGGAGCTGTTTTTT.

This clonotype has only a few counts. The V and J genes are TRBV20-1 and TRBJ2-3; D remains unclear. The germline V gene encodes CDR1 DFQATT and CDR2 SNEGSKA (reference sequence). The CDR3 has 13 amino acids. Trimming stripped 0 bases from V and 5 bases from J, with 9 bases between. The CDR3 reads CSAREWSVDTQYF. The CDR3 nucleotides read TGCAGTGCTAGAGAATGGTCCGTAGATACGCAGTATTTT.

This clonotype has a handful of counts. The chain couples TRBV29-1 to TRBJ2-7; D uncertain. V lost 4 bases to trimming and J lost 5 bases, with 12 bases between them. CDR3 size: 12 residues. The V gene's germline CDR1 is SQVTM and CDR2 ANQGSEA. The CDR3: CSVARIRDEQYF. The CDR3 DNA sequence: TGCAGCGTTGCCCGGATCCGTGACGAGCAGTACTTC.

This clonotype was seen at least ten times. The V call is TRBV4-1, the J call TRBJ2-2; 9 bases agree with TRBD2. Trimming took 4 bases from V and 4 from J; bases not matched to a gene: 16. The CDR3 runs to 19 residues. CDR1 MGHRA and CDR2 YSYEKL come from the germline V gene. The CDR3 DNA follows: TGCGCCAGCAGCCCGCAGATCATTCGACTAGCGGATTCCACCGGGGAGCTGTTTTTT. As protein: CASSPQIIRLADSTGELFF.

The table lists this clonotype with a few counts. The chain couples TRBV3-1 to TRBJ2-7; D possibly matches TRBD1 or TRBD2 (5 bases each). This CDR3 is 14 amino acids long. V was pared by 3 bases and J by 3 bases, with 12 bases between. Germline V lookup: CDR1 LGHDT, CDR2 YNNKEL (reference sequence). The CDR3 coding sequence is TGTGCCAGCAGCCACCGATGGGACGGCTACGAGCAGTACTTC. It is translated as CASSHRWDGYEQYF.

The chain has TRBV27 and TRBJ2-1; D is undetermined. This CDR3 spans 13 amino acids. Germline V gene sequence: CDR1 MNHEY, CDR2 SMNVEV (reference sequence). The ends were cut back, 2 bases at V and 5 bases at J, with 7 bases in the middle. The CDR3 DNA reads TGTGCCAGCAGTTTAGTGGCGCACAATGAGCAGTTCTTC. This gives the protein CASSLVAHNEQFF.

This clonotype has just a few counts. The CDR3 DNA is TGTGCCAGCAGCTCCCGGACTAGCGGGAGATCGCATGAGCAGTTCTTC. Residues: CASSSRTSGRSHEQFF. This chain uses TRBV7-2 with TRBJ2-1, with 13 bases matching TRBD2. CDR3 size: 16 residues. V shed 4 bases, J shed 8 bases, and the junction held 8 bases outside the gene matches. Per the germline V gene, CDR1 is SGHTA and CDR2 is FQGNSA.

This clonotype turned up a few times. This chain uses TRBV7-2 with TRBJ2-5; D assignment may be TRBD1 or TRBD2 (5 bases each). V was clipped by 1 base and J by 5 bases, with 14 bases between them. The CDR3 runs to 15 residues. CDR1 is SGHTA and CDR2 is FQGNSA in the germline V gene. DNA for the CDR3: TGTGCCAGCAGCTTAGGTCCAGGGCGGGTGGAGACCCAGTACTTC. It encodes CASSLGPGRVETQYF.

This clonotype appeared a few times. The V and J genes are TRBV5-1 and TRBJ2-1; 11 nucleotides align to TRBD2. Germline lookup yields CDR1 SGHRS and CDR2 YFSETQ. The CDR3 is 15 residues long. Germline trimming cut 5 bases from V and 7 bases from J; bases unmatched to any gene: 8. The CDR3 region is CASSSIAGGLNEQFF. The CDR3 region has the DNA TGCGCCAGCAGTTCTATAGCGGGAGGGCTAAATGAGCAGTTCTTC.

A few counts support this clonotype. This chain connects TRBV5-1 to TRBJ2-1; perhaps TRBD2 as D (7 bases). Trimming took off 4 bases at V and 6 bases at J, with 29 bases between the two ends. The germline gives CDR1 SGHRS, CDR2 YFSETQ. The CDR3 has 19 residues. CDR3 in amino acids: CASSLRAPRLVGGGNEQFF. The CDR3 nucleotides read TGCGCCAGCAGCCTACGGGCACCACGACTAGTGGGAGGGGGCAATGAGCAGTTCTTC.

This clonotype was counted only a few times. This chain uses TRBV20-1 with TRBJ2-7; D ambiguous. The CDR3 covers 12 residues. V dropped 6 bases and J dropped 2 bases, with 11 bases sitting between them. The germline CDR1 and CDR2 sequences are DFQATT and SNEGSKA (reference sequence). In DNA form, the CDR3 reads TGCAGTGCGCGGACGGAAACCTACGAGCAGTACTTC. Translation gives CSARTETYEQYF.

There are a few counts of this clonotype. This sequence joins TRBV5-5 and TRBJ2-5; 8 bases map to TRBD1. This CDR3 has 15 amino acids. CDR1 SGHKS and CDR2 YYEKEE come from the germline V gene (reference sequence). Trimming cost V 0 bases and J 5 bases; bases outside gene matches: 6. CDR3 sequence (DNA): TGTGCCAGCAGCTTGGACAGGGGGGATAGGGAGACCCAGTACTTC. This encodes CASSLDRGDRETQYF.

The chain combines TRBV2 with TRBJ1-4, with a tentative D call TRBD1 (6 bases). Germline V gene lookup returns CDR1 SNHLY and CDR2 FYNNEI. This CDR3 is 15 amino acids long. V was shortened by 10 bases and J by 5 bases, with 20 bases between the two germline ends. CDR3 sequence (DNA): TGTGCCACTAGTCCGCTGACAGGCGAGAATGAAAAACTGTTTTTT. Translation: CATSPLTGENEKLFF.

V is TRBV5-1 and J is TRBJ2-7, with D uncertain. The ends were cut back, 4 bases at V and 11 bases at J, with 16 bases in the middle. The CDR3 has 12 amino acids. Germline V lookup: CDR1 SGHRS, CDR2 YFSETQ. In DNA form, the CDR3 reads TGCGCCAGCAGCCTCCCGGCGGCGGAGAAGTACTTC. Its protein product is CASSLPAAEKYF. The whole variable domain, remainder taken from reference TRBV5-1 and TRBJ2-7, is KAGVTQTPRYLIKTRGQQVTLSCSPISGHRSVSWYQQTPGQGLQFLFEYFSETQRNKGNFPGRFSGRQFSNSRSEMNVSTLELGDSALYLCASSLPAAEKYFGPGTRLTVT.